A selection of T cell receptor beta chains follows, all from one sample in a study of control samples from healthy donors and cancer patients. Sequencing was performed with immunoSEQ multiplex PCR; in TCRdb, only in-frame clones are kept and a portion is missing. The sample consists of roughly 89,000 clones, 91% of them appearing once. The sequencing input was blood. Source of these receptors: a man in his forties or fifties in good health. CDR3s include the opening cysteine and the closing phenylalanine or tryptophan. The D gene is left open where the match is weak. The size field is filled for only some rows; it gives once, few, many or a size class.

size: once
D: NA
J: TRBJ2-5
V: TRBV12-3/TRBV12-4
DNA: TGTGCCAGCAGACATACAGGGAGGGAGACCCAGTACTTC
CDR3: CASRHTGRETQYF

size: NA
D: NA
J: TRBJ2-2
V: TRBV20-1
DNA: TGCAGTGCTAGTTTGGGCTTCAACACCGGGGAGCTGTTTTTT
CDR3: CSASLGFNTGELFF

size: NA
D: NA
J: TRBJ1-1
V: TRBV12-5
DNA: TGTGCTAGTGGTTTGCCACTGGGGGGGGGCCGCACTGAAGCTTTCTTT
CDR3: CASGLPLGGGRTEAFF

size: NA
D: TRBD1
J: TRBJ1-5
V: TRBV19
DNA: TGTGCCAGTACCACCAGGGGGCAAGGTCAGCCCCAGCATTTT
CDR3: CASTTRGQGQPQHF

size: once
D: NA
J: TRBJ1-1
V: TRBV7-9
DNA: TGTGCCAGCACTTCAACAGGGAGTATGAGGCGAGAAGCTTTCTTT
CDR3: CASTSTGSMRREAFF

size: once
D: NA
J: TRBJ1-3
V: TRBV19
DNA: TGTGCCAGTAGCACGGCTCTTCTCTCTGGAAACACCATATATTTT
CDR3: CASSTALLSGNTIYF

size: NA
D: TRBD2
J: TRBJ2-1
V: TRBV5-6
DNA: TGTGCCAGCAGTCCCGGGACTAGCGGTTTCAATGAGCAGTTCTTC
CDR3: CASSPGTSGFNEQFF

size: NA
D: NA
J: TRBJ1-1
V: TRBV6-5
DNA: TGTGCCAGCAGACAAACAGGGTCGAACACTGAAGCTTTCTTT
CDR3: CASRQTGSNTEAFF

size: NA
D: NA
J: TRBJ1-2
V: TRBV4-3
DNA: TGCGCCAGCAGCCAAGTAGACGGGGGATCCTATGGCTACACCTTC
CDR3: CASSQVDGGSYGYTF

size: NA
D: TRBD1
J: TRBJ1-6
V: TRBV7-9
DNA: TGTGCCAGCAGCAAGGACAGGGAGGAATCACCCCTCCACTTT
CDR3: CASSKDREESPLHF

size: NA
D: TRBD1
J: TRBJ1-1
V: TRBV5-1
DNA: TGCGCCAGCAGCGTCCAGGGGGGCACTGAAGCTTTCTTT
CDR3: CASSVQGGTEAFF

size: NA
D: NA
J: TRBJ2-1
V: TRBV29-1
DNA: TGCAGCAGTACCCCGGACGCCAGCTCCTACAATGAGCAGTTCTTC
CDR3: CSSTPDASSYNEQFF

size: NA
D: TRBD2
J: TRBJ2-2
V: TRBV11-3
DNA: TGTGCCAGCAGCTCCGGACTAGCGGGGTACGACGGGGAGCTGTTTTTT
CDR3: CASSSGLAGYDGELFF

size: NA
D: NA
J: TRBJ2-2
V: TRBV5-4
DNA: TGTGCCAGCAGCCCCCCGGCGGACGGCACCGGGGAGCTGTTTTTT
CDR3: CASSPPADGTGELFF

size: NA
D: TRBD1
J: TRBJ1-5
V: TRBV6-2/TRBV6-3
DNA: TGTGCCAGCAGCCCGACAGGGAATCAGCCCCAGCATTTT
CDR3: CASSPTGNQPQHF

size: NA
D: TRBD1
J: TRBJ2-7
V: TRBV5-6
DNA: TGTGCCAGCAGCTTCCCCGGGACAGGTTCCTACGAGCAGTACTTC
CDR3: CASSFPGTGSYEQYF

size: NA
D: TRBD2
J: TRBJ2-1
V: TRBV30
DNA: TGTGCCTGGAGTGTACTGCCGGGGCTAGTGGCTAGCGGGGGGGTCTCCTACAATGAGCAGTTCTTC
CDR3: CAWSVLPGLVASGGVSYNEQFF

size: NA
D: TRBD1
J: TRBJ1-1
V: TRBV6-5
DNA: TGTGCCAGCAGTTACTTTAAGGGGGCCACTGAAGCTTTCTTT
CDR3: CASSYFKGATEAFF

size: NA
D: TRBD1
J: TRBJ1-6
V: TRBV11-2
DNA: TGTGCCAGCAGCTCTAGACAGGGTAAATCGTCACCCCTCCACTTT
CDR3: CASSSRQGKSSPLHF

size: NA
D: TRBD1
J: TRBJ1-1
V: TRBV25-1
DNA: TGTGCCAGCAAGGGGACAGCGAACACTGAAGCTTTCTTT
CDR3: CASKGTANTEAFF

size: NA
D: NA
J: TRBJ1-1
V: TRBV3-1/TRBV3-2
DNA: TGTGCCAGCAGCCAAACACAGCAGAACACTGAAGCTTTCTTT
CDR3: CASSQTQQNTEAFF

size: NA
D: NA
J: TRBJ1-2
V: TRBV5-5
DNA: TGTGCCAGCAGCTTCAACGGGGGCGAGGGCTACACCTTC
CDR3: CASSFNGGEGYTF

size: NA
D: NA
J: TRBJ2-7
V: TRBV7-9
DNA: TGTGCCAGCAGCACGGACACCGAGCAGTACTTC
CDR3: CASSTDTEQYF

size: NA
D: NA
J: TRBJ2-2
V: TRBV24-1
DNA: TGTGCCACCAGAGGCCGAGGTAGGACCGGGGAGCTGTTTTTT
CDR3: CATRGRGRTGELFF

size: NA
D: NA
J: TRBJ2-2
V: TRBV19
DNA: TGTGCCAGTAGTACGGACACCCTCACCGGGGAGCTGTTTTTT
CDR3: CASSTDTLTGELFF

size: NA
D: TRBD1
J: TRBJ1-6
V: TRBV5-1
DNA: TGCGCCAGCAGCTCCGGGACAGTGGATTCACCCCTCCACTTT
CDR3: CASSSGTVDSPLHF

size: NA
D: NA
J: TRBJ1-2
V: TRBV5-4
DNA: TGTGCCAGCACTCCGGCCAACGGAGGGCATGGCTACACCTTC
CDR3: CASTPANGGHGYTF

size: NA
D: NA
J: TRBJ2-7
V: TRBV5-1
DNA: TGCGCCAGCAGCTTGGCAGGCGGGATTCCCTACGAGCAGTACTTC
CDR3: CASSLAGGIPYEQYF

size: NA
D: TRBD2
J: TRBJ2-1
V: TRBV9
DNA: TGTGCCAGCAGCAAGGGACTAGCGGGGGTCCGTAGCTCCTACAATGAGCAGTTCTTC
CDR3: CASSKGLAGVRSSYNEQFF

size: NA
D: TRBD1
J: TRBJ1-5
V: TRBV6-6
DNA: TGTGCCAGCAGTTACAGGGACAGGGGCAATCAGCCCCAGCATTTT
CDR3: CASSYRDRGNQPQHF

size: NA
D: TRBD1
J: TRBJ1-4
V: TRBV15
DNA: TGTGCCACCAGCTCAGGAAGGGGGACAGGATCTAATGAAAAACTGTTTTTT
CDR3: CATSSGRGTGSNEKLFF

size: once
D: TRBD2
J: TRBJ2-5
V: TRBV9
DNA: TGTGCCAGCAGCGTAGCGGTAGCGGGGGGCCTGGAAGGGAACCGGTACCAAGAGACCCAGTACTTC
CDR3: CASSVAVAGGLEGNRYQETQYF

size: NA
D: TRBD1
J: TRBJ1-6
V: TRBV5-6
DNA: TGTGCCAGCAGCTTCCGGACAGGAGGTGGAAATTCACCCCTCCACTTT
CDR3: CASSFRTGGGNSPLHF

size: NA
D: NA
J: TRBJ1-4
V: TRBV29-1
DNA: TGCAGCGTTGAGAGGCGTACTAATGAAAAACTGTTTTTT
CDR3: CSVERRTNEKLFF

size: NA
D: TRBD1
J: TRBJ2-7
V: TRBV7-7
DNA: TGTGCCAGCAGCCTTAGTGGGACAGGAAGCTACGAGCAGTACTTC
CDR3: CASSLSGTGSYEQYF

size: NA
D: NA
J: TRBJ2-5
V: TRBV6-1
DNA: TGTGCCAGCAGTGAAAGTTTCCAAGAGACCCAGTACTTC
CDR3: CASSESFQETQYF

size: NA
D: NA
J: TRBJ1-2
V: TRBV29-1
DNA: TGCAGCGCCTCGGACGCCGGGGGCTACACCTTC
CDR3: CSASDAGGYTF

size: NA
D: NA
J: TRBJ1-4
V: TRBV18
DNA: TGTGCCAGCTCACCGTCGAGCAGAGTCACAACTAATGAAAAACTGTTTTTT
CDR3: CASSPSSRVTTNEKLFF

size: NA
D: NA
J: TRBJ1-1
V: TRBV12-3/TRBV12-4
DNA: TGTGCCAGCAGTTTAGGTCTGAACACTGAAGCTTTCTTT
CDR3: CASSLGLNTEAFF

size: NA
D: TRBD2
J: TRBJ2-3
V: TRBV12-5
DNA: TGTGCTAGTGGCACGACTAGCGGCACAGATACGCAGTATTTT
CDR3: CASGTTSGTDTQYF

size: NA
D: NA
J: TRBJ1-1
V: TRBV7-9
DNA: TGTGCCAGCAGCTTAGATGGGAATGTGGACACTGAAGCTTTCTTT
CDR3: CASSLDGNVDTEAFF

size: NA
D: TRBD2
J: TRBJ2-1
V: TRBV19
DNA: TGTGCCAGTAGTATTGGCGGGGGGGCCATCCGTTACAATGAGCAGTTCTTC
CDR3: CASSIGGGAIRYNEQFF

size: NA
D: NA
J: TRBJ1-1
V: TRBV7-6
DNA: TGTGCCAGCAGCCCAGGGCCCTATGGAACTGAAGCTTTCTTT
CDR3: CASSPGPYGTEAFF

size: NA
D: NA
J: TRBJ2-6
V: TRBV7-9
DNA: TGTGCCAGCAGCTTAGGGCGTATTTCTGGGGCCAACGTCCTGACTTTC
CDR3: CASSLGRISGANVLTF

size: NA
D: NA
J: TRBJ1-5
V: TRBV19
DNA: TGTGCCAGTAGTTACAGTAATCAGCCCCAGCATTTT
CDR3: CASSYSNQPQHF

size: NA
D: TRBD1
J: TRBJ1-2
V: TRBV24-1
DNA: TGTGCCACCAGTGAGGGGGACAGGGTCTATGGCTACACCTTC
CDR3: CATSEGDRVYGYTF

size: NA
D: NA
J: TRBJ1-1
V: TRBV11-2
DNA: TGTGCCAGCAGCTTAGACAGCGTTTCCACTGAAGCTTTCTTT
CDR3: CASSLDSVSTEAFF

size: NA
D: NA
J: TRBJ2-1
V: TRBV3-1/TRBV3-2
DNA: TGTGCCAGCAGCTCAGGGGGGGCGGATGAGCAGTTCTTC
CDR3: CASSSGGADEQFF

size: NA
D: TRBD1
J: TRBJ1-5
V: TRBV29-1
DNA: TGCAGCGTTGTGGTCACCGGGACAGGGTATGGGAATCAGCCCCAGCATTTT
CDR3: CSVVVTGTGYGNQPQHF

size: NA
D: NA
J: TRBJ1-5
V: TRBV7-2
DNA: TGTGCCAGCAGCTCTGTCCAGGGAGCCCAGCATTTT
CDR3: CASSSVQGAQHF